Reported below is one TCR beta chain. The antigen it binds to is not known. No base quality values were provided; no much bigger clone lies one nucleotide off. TCRbeta CDR3 regions were amplified from genomic DNA using the immunoSEQ Assay, a bias-controlled multiplex PCR. Per the original workflow: Nucleated cell counts per sample were estimated from amplification of reference gene primers within the assay. To quantify the absolute abundance of each unique TCRbeta CDR3 rearrangement, sequence reads were collapsed and filtered. Productive Simpson clonality was computed per sample as the square root of Simpson's diversity index over productive rearrangements. TCRdb limited this immuneACCESS table to in-frame rearrangements with V and J called. A share of clones is missing; checked studies link under half to unresolved V genes, and the rest is unexplained. V and J calls and clone size are copied from that table; D and trimming were computed from the DNA. This sample is represented by some 240,000 clones; around 90% of them were singletons. The ten biggest clones cover roughly 7% of the sample.

From cysteine to phenylalanine, the CDR3 is 14 amino acids long. Just CDR3 DNA is preserved here, 42 bases in frame from base 1. CDR1 and CDR2 (ENHRY, SYGVKD) derive from the germline V gene. Ends trimmed: V by 6 bases, J by 7 bases; bases unmatched to a gene: 6. The record originates from a study of blood T cell repertoires in COVID-19 (dated by TCRdb to 2020 to 2021). Describing the broader study: Collaborator samples came from the United States, Italy and Spain and covered acute and convalescent phases of COVID-19. The prospective study material was composed of cDNA or gDNA derived from T cells, B-cell-depleted T cells, or PBMCs. Subjects who had been exposed to COVID-19, were actively infected with it, or had recovered from it provided the deeply sampled blood TCRbeta repertoires that made up the dataset. The repertoires were made available in a free public database intended to serve as a resource for research on the immune response to SARS-CoV-2. The samples were drawn from the first 160 participants of the ongoing ImmuneRACE study and from 1,200 or so subjects provided by 6 global collaborators. The sample metadata nearly always contained a de-identified subject ID, COVID-19 status, age in years and sex. Where HLA class I and class II types were available, the types were taken from metadata supplied by the sample provider, not from assay-based typing.

Results and caveats for the whole study, not just this receptor: The amount of clinical and demographic metadata varied by source and participant and was provided uncurated.

Samples from volunteer blood donors who had recovered from COVID-19 were contributed by a second Seattle source. Collaborating institutions collected whole blood in K2EDTA tubes following their own protocols. For TCRbeta analysis, collaborator samples were shipped as frozen whole blood, as isolated PBMCs, or as DNA extracted from either sample type. The receptor was isolated from a man aged 55 to 69 who had recovered from COVID-19. Recombination connected TRBV10-3 to TRBJ2-2, and 9 junction bases match TRBD1. Sequenced material: peripheral blood. At the DNA level, the sequence is TGTGCCATCAGCGACAGGGGGTTGAACGGGGAGCTGTTTTTT. This translates into CAISDRGLNGELFF.